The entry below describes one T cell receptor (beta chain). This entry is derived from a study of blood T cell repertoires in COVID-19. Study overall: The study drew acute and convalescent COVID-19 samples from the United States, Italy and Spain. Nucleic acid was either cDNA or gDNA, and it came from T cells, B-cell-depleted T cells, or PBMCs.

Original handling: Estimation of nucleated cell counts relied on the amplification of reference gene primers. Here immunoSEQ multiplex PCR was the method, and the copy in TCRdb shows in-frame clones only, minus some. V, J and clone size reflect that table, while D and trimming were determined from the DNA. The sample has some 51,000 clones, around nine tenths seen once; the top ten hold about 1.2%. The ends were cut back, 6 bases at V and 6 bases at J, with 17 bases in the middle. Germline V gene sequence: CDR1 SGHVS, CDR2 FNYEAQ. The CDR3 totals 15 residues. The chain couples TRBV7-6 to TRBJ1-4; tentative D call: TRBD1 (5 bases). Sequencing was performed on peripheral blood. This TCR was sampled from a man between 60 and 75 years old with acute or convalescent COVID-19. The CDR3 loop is CASSTRGLGYEKLFF. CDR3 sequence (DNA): TGTGCCAGCAGTACCCGGGGGTTGGGGTATGAAAAACTGTTTTTT.